These 9 T cell receptor beta chains share one sample of origin, sequenced in a study of PD-1 blockade in classical Hodgkin lymphoma. The repertoire was sequenced with immunoSEQ multiplex PCR; TCRdb's copy has only in-frame clones and lacks some. The sample lists some 100,000 clones; 80% to 95% were seen once. All patients experienced relapse after autologous stem cell transplantation, and brentuximab vedotin exposure was variable. The specimen comprised peripheral blood mononuclear cells (PBMCs), sampled at baseline. The receptors were gathered from a human donor with classical Hodgkin lymphoma.

The chain joins TRBV20-1 to TRBJ1-1, with TRBD1 matching 8 bases. CDR1 is DFQATT and CDR2 is SNEGSKA in the germline V gene (reference sequence). CDR3 length equals 11 residues. The junction had 1 base not matched to a gene; V was cut back by 5 bases and J by 5 bases. CDR3 sequence: CSADRGTEAFF. The CDR3 DNA sequence: TGCAGTGCTGACAGGGGTACTGAAGCTTTCTTT.

The chain couples TRBV6-6 to TRBJ2-2; D unclear. Deletions cut 2 bases from V and 4 bases from J, with 11 bases between. In germline, CDR1 is MNHNY, CDR2 SVGAGI (reference sequence). The CDR3 has 15 residues. This CDR3 is CASSYKGGSTGELFF. Written as DNA, the CDR3 is TGTGCCAGCAGTTACAAGGGCGGATCCACCGGGGAGCTGTTTTTT.

The chain employs TRBV30 and TRBJ2-1; the D gene could be TRBD1 or TRBD2 (5 bases each). The V end lost 4 bases, the J end lost 12 bases, and 13 bases lay between the germline ends. Germline assignment: CDR1 GTSNPN and CDR2 SVGIG (reference sequence). The CDR3 totals 11 residues. CDR3 nucleotide sequence: TGTGCCTGGACTATGGACGGGGCGCAGTTCTTC. Residues: CAWTMDGAQFF.

A word on this clone: One junction end disagrees with the germline gene, perhaps due to a read error. The V call is TRBV7-9, the J call TRBJ2-5, with no clear D. The CDR3 is 11 residues long. The germline gives CDR1 SEHNR, CDR2 FQNEAQ (reference sequence). CDR3 DNA sequence: TGTGCCAGCGGTACTCAAGAAACCCAGTACTTC. This codes for CASGTQETQYF. The variable domain in full, with the rest retrieved from reference TRBV7-9 and TRBJ2-5, is DTGVSQNPRHKITKRGQNVTFRCDPISEHNRLYWYRQTLGQGPEFLTYFQNEAQLEKSRLLSDRFSAERPKGSFSTLEIQRTEQGDSAMYLCASGTQETQYFGPGTRLLVL.

This clone was recorded once. V is TRBV4-2 and J is TRBJ1-2; TRBD1 agrees at 11 bases. This CDR3 is 15 amino acids long. V shed 0 bases, J shed 7 bases, and the junction held 4 bases outside the gene matches. Germline-derived CDR1 and CDR2 are LGHNA and YNFKEQ. The CDR3 coding sequence is TGTGCCAGCAGCCAAGAGTCAGGGACAGGGGGTGGCTACACCTTC. It encodes CASSQESGTGGGYTF.

The J gene is TRBJ2-7, the V gene TRBV28; TRBD2 matches at 12 bases. This CDR3 is 14 amino acids long. The trim removed 6 bases at V and 4 bases at J, leaving 4 bases unmatched. Germline CDR1 and CDR2: MDHEN and SYDVKM. The DNA of the CDR3 is TGTGCCAGCAGGACTAGCGGGAGTTTGTACGAGCAGTACTTC. Translated, it gives CASRTSGSLYEQYF.

This sequence joins TRBV5-4 and TRBJ2-4, with a possible D match to TRBD1 (6 bases). With 1 base removed from V and 4 bases from J, the gap between germline ends came to 9 bases. The CDR3 is 14 amino acids. In germline, CDR1 is SGHNT, CDR2 YYREEE (reference sequence). CDR3 nucleotides: TGTGCCAGCAGCTTGTTAGGACAGAAAAACATTCAGTACTTC. Translated, it gives CASSLLGQKNIQYF.

The J gene is TRBJ2-1, the V gene TRBV10-3; the D gene is possibly TRBD2 (6 bases). This CDR3 spans 15 amino acids. Trimming shortened V by 4 bases and J by 5 bases, and 15 bases separated the two germline ends. CDR1 ENHRY and CDR2 SYGVKD come from the germline V gene. The CDR3 bases are TGTGCCATCAGTGCTCGCGGAGGGCCAGACAATGAGCAGTTCTTC. Translated: CAISARGGPDNEQFF.

The J gene is TRBJ1-5, the V gene TRBV30; 8 bases line up with TRBD1. The length of the CDR3 is 13 residues. The germline CDR1 and CDR2 sequences are GTSNPN and SVGIG (reference sequence). The junction had 7 bases not matched to a gene; V was cut back by 7 bases and J by 5 bases. CDR3 bases: TGTGCCTACGGACAGGGACGCCATCAGCCCCAGCATTTT. It specifies CAYGQGRHQPQHF.